Shown below are 14 T cell receptor beta chains from a single sample sequenced in a study of early T cells in non-severe SARS-CoV-2 infection. Using its own MiXCR run on the 5' RACE reads, TCRdb lists one record per CDR3 protein. The table has some 100,000 distinct CDR3 sequences, roughly 14% seen once. Material for sequencing was whole blood. The receptors here all came from an adult who was a healthcare worker with PCR-confirmed SARS-CoV-2 infection or an uninfected control (not recorded which).

This clonotype appeared a few times. The chain employs TRBV18 and TRBJ2-3; D tentatively reads TRBD1 or TRBD2 (5 bases each). CDR3 length: 14 amino acids. Looked up from germline, CDR1 is KGHSH and CDR2 is LQKENI. Trimming left V 3 bases short and J 7 bases short, with 14 bases between. The CDR3: CASSPPAGTNTQYF. The CDR3 DNA reads TGTGCCAGCTCACCCCCCGCAGGGACGAATACGCAGTATTTT.

This clonotype came up a few times. The chain carries TRBV20-1 and TRBJ1-5; tentative D call: TRBD1 (6 bases). V was cut by 0 bases and J by 5 bases, with 14 bases left in between. The length of the CDR3 is 15 residues. Germline V lookup: CDR1 DFQATT, CDR2 SNEGSKA (reference sequence). The CDR3 reads CSARDPGGGHQPQHF. The CDR3 nucleotides read TGCAGTGCTAGAGATCCAGGCGGGGGGCATCAGCCCCAGCATTTT.

The table lists this clonotype with a few counts. V gene TRBV2 combines with J gene TRBJ1-5, with 9 bases that match TRBD1. V shed 8 bases, J shed 3 bases, and the junction held 5 bases outside the gene matches. Germline CDR1 is SNHLY and CDR2 is FYNNEI. The CDR3 is made up of 14 amino acids. In nucleotides, the CDR3 is TGTGCCAGCCAGGGGACAGGGACCAATCAGCCCCAGCATTTT. It codes for CASQGTGTNQPQHF.

There are many counts of this clonotype. This chain links TRBV12-5 with TRBJ1-5, with 7 bases that match TRBD1. The CDR3 covers 14 residues. Germline lookup yields CDR1 LGHNT and CDR2 FRNRAP. Losses at the gene ends were 6 bases for V and 7 bases for J; bases not matched to a gene: 9. The CDR3 here is CASGPTGSGQPQHF. The CDR3 coding sequence is TGTGCTAGTGGCCCGACAGGGTCGGGACAGCCCCAGCATTTT.

This chain joins TRBV29-1 and TRBJ1-1; 10 bases line up with TRBD1. This CDR3 has 12 amino acids. Germline CDR1 and CDR2: SQVTM and ANQGSEA. With V trimmed by 6 bases and J by 5 bases, 3 bases remained unmatched. The CDR3 spells CSVTGGGTEAFF. In DNA form, the CDR3 reads TGCAGCGTGACAGGGGGCGGAACTGAAGCTTTCTTT. Combining the CDR3 with reference TRBV29-1 and TRBJ1-1 gives the whole variable domain SAVISQKPSRDICQRGTSLTIQCQVDSQVTMMFWYRQQPGQSLTLIATANQGSEATYESGFVIDKFPISRPNLTFSTLTVSNMSPEDSSIYLCSVTGGGTEAFFGQGTRLTVV.

This clonotype has more than one count but fewer than ten. CDR3 bases: TGTGCCACCAGTGATTTCGGGACAGGTTATGAGCAGTTCTTC. Translated: CATSDFGTGYEQFF. The V gene is TRBV24-1, the J gene TRBJ2-1, with 8 positions matching TRBD1. Germline CDR1 KGHDR, CDR2 SFDVKD. CDR3 size: 14 residues. J lost 8 bases, V lost 1 base, and 3 bases had no gene match.

The V gene is TRBV6-5, the J gene TRBJ2-5; tentatively, D is TRBD2 (7 bases). The V end was cut by 6 bases, the J end by 4 bases, with 21 bases between. Germline assignment: CDR1 MNHEY and CDR2 SVGAGI. This CDR3 contains 16 residues. DNA for the CDR3: TGTGCCAGCAGCTTATTACTTTCGGGGGGCCGAGAGACCCAGTACTTC. It is translated as CASSLLLSGGRETQYF.

The chain combines TRBV5-6 with TRBJ1-1; TRBD1 is a possible D gene (6 bases). From germline, CDR1 is SGHDT and CDR2 YYEEEE. V lost 0 bases and J lost 10, with 16 bases in between. The CDR3 length is 14 residues. CDR3 coding DNA: TGTGCCAGCAGCTTGGAGGCAGGGGTTCTGGGAGCTTTCTTT. This gives the protein CASSLEAGVLGAFF.

This clonotype showed up many times. The gene calls are TRBV18 and TRBJ2-6; D not certain. From germline, CDR1 is KGHSH and CDR2 LQKENI. The germline V and J ends were trimmed by 0 bases and 3 bases, with 9 bases remaining between them. This CDR3 is built from 16 residues. CDR3: CASSPPVGSGANVLTF. CDR3 DNA sequence: TGTGCCAGCTCACCACCTGTTGGTAGTGGGGCCAACGTCCTGACTTTC.

In this sample, this clonotype turned up a few times. This chain connects TRBV7-9 to TRBJ2-3; D uncertain. The germline V gene has CDR1 SEHNR and CDR2 FQNEAQ (reference sequence). Trimming shortened V by 0 bases and J by 4 bases, and 5 bases separated the two germline ends. This CDR3 is built from 13 residues. CDR3 in DNA: TGTGCCAGCAGCTTAGCGTCGGCAGATACGCAGTATTTT. Protein: CASSLASADTQYF.

The sample holds a few counts of this clonotype. The CDR3: CASSGPGIVNTQYF. DNA for the CDR3: TGTGCCAGTAGTGGTCCCGGGATTGTTAATACGCAGTATTTT. The rearrangement links TRBV19 to TRBJ2-3; D is possibly TRBD2 (5 bases). CDR3 size: 14 residues. Trimming stripped 5 bases from V and 7 bases from J, with 16 bases between. Germline V CDR1 and CDR2: LNHDA, SQIVND (reference sequence).

The gene calls are TRBV5-1 and TRBJ2-1, with 8 bases identical to TRBD2. Germline trimming cut 5 bases from V and 3 bases from J; bases unmatched to any gene: 7. The CDR3 is made up of 15 amino acids. Germline CDR1 and CDR2: SGHRS and YFSETQ. The CDR3 is CASRTSGTSYNEQFF. The CDR3, as DNA: TGCGCCAGCAGAACATCCGGGACTAGCTACAATGAGCAGTTCTTC.

V is TRBV6-1 and J is TRBJ1-6, with 7 bases lining up with TRBD1. Germline loops: CDR1 MNHNS, CDR2 SASEGT. V shed 7 bases and J 9 bases; nucleotides not matched to a gene: 6. CDR3 length equals 13 residues. The CDR3 loop reads CASKAGGTSPLHF. The CDR3 region has the DNA TGTGCCAGCAAGGCAGGGGGAACTTCACCCCTCCACTTT.

This clonotype was counted a few times. The genes are TRBV4-2 and TRBJ2-5, with 7 nucleotides matching TRBD2. V shed 0 bases, J shed 6 bases, and the junction held 13 bases outside the gene matches. CDR1 is LGHNA, CDR2 YNFKEQ, per germline. This CDR3 has 17 amino acids. CDR3 DNA sequence: TGTGCCAGCAGCCAAGATTCCTCCGGGGGGTGGCGGCAGACCCAGTACTTC. As protein: CASSQDSSGGWRQTQYF.